This TCR beta chain was obtained from a study of blood T cell repertoires in COVID-19. Study information: Acute and convalescent COVID-19 samples came from the United States, Italy and Spain. Sources were T cells, B-cell-depleted T cells, or PBMCs; the material itself was cDNA or gDNA.

Losses at the gene ends were 3 bases for V and 1 base for J; bases not matched to a gene: 7. Per germline, CDR1 SGDLS and CDR2 YYNGEE. The CDR3 runs 16 residues. Source study methods: For nucleated cells, counts were estimated from reference gene primer amplification. TCRdb's table, derived via immunoSEQ multiplex PCR, lists solely in-frame clones and lacks some. The V and J calls and clone size come from that table; D and trimming were worked out from the DNA. There are approximately 10,000 clones in the sample; approximately 80% occur only once, and 20% to 25% lies in the top ten. The chain has TRBV9 and TRBJ2-3; 8 nucleotides align to TRBD2. The sequenced sample consisted of peripheral blood. The origin of this receptor is a human donor in a cohort sampled during active COVID-19. The CDR3 protein is CASSGGLVIRTDTQYF. The CDR3 DNA reads as TGTGCCAGCAGCGGGGGACTAGTCATACGCACAGATACGCAGTATTTT.